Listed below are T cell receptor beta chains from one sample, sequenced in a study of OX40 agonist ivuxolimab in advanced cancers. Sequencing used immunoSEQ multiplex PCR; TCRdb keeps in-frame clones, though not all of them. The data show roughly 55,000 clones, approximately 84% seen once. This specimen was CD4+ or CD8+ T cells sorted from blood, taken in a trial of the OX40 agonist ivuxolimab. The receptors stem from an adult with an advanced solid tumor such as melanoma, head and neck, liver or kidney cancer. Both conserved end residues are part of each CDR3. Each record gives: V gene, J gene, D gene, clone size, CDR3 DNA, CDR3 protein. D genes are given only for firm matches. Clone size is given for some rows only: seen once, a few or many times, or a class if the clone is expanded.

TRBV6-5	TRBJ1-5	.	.	TGTGCCAGCAGTTACGATTGGGGGCAGCCCCAGCATTTT	CASSYDWGQPQHF
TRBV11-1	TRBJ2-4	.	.	TGTGCCAGCAGCTTAGAGTCAGGGCGCAAAAACATTCAGTACTTC	CASSLESGRKNIQYF
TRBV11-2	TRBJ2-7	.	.	TGTGCCAGCAGCTCGGGACACTTATACGAGCAGTACTTC	CASSSGHLYEQYF
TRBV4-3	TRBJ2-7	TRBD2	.	TGCGCCAGCAGCCAAGGGGCAGCGGGGGGCTACGAGCAGTACTTC	CASSQGAAGGYEQYF
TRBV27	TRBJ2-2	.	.	TGTGCCAGCAGTTGGTTGGGGGAGCTGTTTTTT	CASSWLGELFF
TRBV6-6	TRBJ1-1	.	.	TGTGCCAGCAGCATAGACAGACCGGGATGGAACACTGAAGCTTTCTTT	CASSIDRPGWNTEAFF
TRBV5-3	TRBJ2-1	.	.	TGTGCCAGAAGCTTGTCCACAGCAGACAATGAGCAGTTCTTC	CARSLSTADNEQFF
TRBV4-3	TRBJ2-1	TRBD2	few	TGCGCCAGCAGCCAAGACCCACCCTCTGCCGGGGGGTGGATAAATGAGCAGTTCTTC	CASSQDPPSAGGWINEQFF
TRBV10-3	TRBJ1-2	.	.	TGTGCCATCAGTGGTCCCACTCTTAACTATGGCTACACCTTC	CAISGPTLNYGYTF
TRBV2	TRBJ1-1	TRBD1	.	TGTGCCAGCAGTGATTTCCCTCCGGGACAGGGGGCAATGAACACTGAAGCTTTCTTT	CASSDFPPGQGAMNTEAFF
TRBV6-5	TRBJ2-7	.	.	TGTGCCAGCAGACCGGTTACGAGGTCCTACGAGCAGTACTTC	CASRPVTRSYEQYF
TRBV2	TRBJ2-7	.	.	TGTGCCAGCAGTGGGGACTTGACGCATATGGAGCAGTACTTC	CASSGDLTHMEQYF
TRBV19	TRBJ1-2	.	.	TGTGCCAGTAGTATAGATCTGCAGAACTATGGCTACACCTTC	CASSIDLQNYGYTF
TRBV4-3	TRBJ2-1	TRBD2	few	TGCGCCAGCAGCCAACTCCTCGGGGGGGCCGGTGAGCAGTTCTTC	CASSQLLGGAGEQFF
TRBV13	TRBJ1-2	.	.	TGTGCCAGCAGCTTCATTGAGGGGGATTTAAACTATGGCTACACCTTC	CASSFIEGDLNYGYTF
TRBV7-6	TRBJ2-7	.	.	TGTGCCAGCAGCTTAAGCGCCGGATACTACGAGCAGTACTTC	CASSLSAGYYEQYF
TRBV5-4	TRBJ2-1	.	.	TGTGCCAGCAGCCCGACGGACCGAAACAATGAGCAGTTCTTC	CASSPTDRNNEQFF
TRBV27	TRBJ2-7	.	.	TGTGCCAGCAGTTTAGGGCGGGCCAGGTACGAGCAGTACTTC	CASSLGRARYEQYF
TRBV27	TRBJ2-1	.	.	TGTGCCAGCAGTGTGGCAGGGACGGTGAATGAGCAGTTCTTC	CASSVAGTVNEQFF
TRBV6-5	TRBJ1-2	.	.	TGTGCCAGCAGTCCCGTGACAGGTCGTGGCTACACCTTC	CASSPVTGRGYTF
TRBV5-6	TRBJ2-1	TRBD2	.	TGTGCCAGCAGCTTCGGGGCTAGCGGGGGCCCCCGGCGGTTCTTC	CASSFGASGGPRRFF
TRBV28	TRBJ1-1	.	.	TGTGCCAGCAGGTCTGGACGGCTAATGAACACTGAAGCTTTCTTT	CASRSGRLMNTEAFF
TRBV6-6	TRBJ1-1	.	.	TGTGCCAGCAGTTCATGGACCCAAGAGAACACTGAAGCTTTCTTT	CASSSWTQENTEAFF
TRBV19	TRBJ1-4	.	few	TGTGCCAGTAGTAGGATGTGGCTTGAAGAACTGTTTTTT	CASSRMWLEELFF
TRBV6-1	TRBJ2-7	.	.	TGTGCCAGCAGTGACGTGAATCTCGAGCAGTACTTC	CASSDVNLEQYF
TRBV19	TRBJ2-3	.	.	TGTGCCACTAAGGGGGAGTGGGATACGCAGTATTTT	CATKGEWDTQYF
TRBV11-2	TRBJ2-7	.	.	TGTGCCAGCAGCTTAGATCCCCCTAGCGTGTATGCTACGACCTACGAGCAGTACTTC	CASSLDPPSVYATTYEQYF
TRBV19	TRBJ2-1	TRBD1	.	TGTGCCAGTAGTCCTATTTCCGGGACAGAGAATGAGCAGTTCTTC	CASSPISGTENEQFF
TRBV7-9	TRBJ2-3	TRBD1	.	TGTGCCAGCAGCTCCCTGGACAGGGGGATTGTAGATACGCAGTATTTT	CASSSLDRGIVDTQYF
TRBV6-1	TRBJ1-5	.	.	TGTGCCAGCAGTGAATGGGATCAGCCCCAGCATTTT	CASSEWDQPQHF
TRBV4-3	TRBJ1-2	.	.	TGCGCCAGCAGCCTAAACCGTGCCACTCACTATGGCTACACCTTC	CASSLNRATHYGYTF
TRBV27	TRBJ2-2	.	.	TGTGCCAGCAGTTTGTGGTTTCGTGGGCTTAACACCGGGGAGCTGTTTTTT	CASSLWFRGLNTGELFF
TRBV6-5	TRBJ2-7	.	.	TGTGCCAGCAGTGAGGTAGGCGAGCAGTACTTC	CASSEVGEQYF
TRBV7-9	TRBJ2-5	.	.	TGTGCCAGCAGCTTAGATCAGGTGGCCCAGTACTTC	CASSLDQVAQYF
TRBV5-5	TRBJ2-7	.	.	TGTGCCAGCAGCCGGGCCCTTTGGGGCAGTGGCCTAAAGGAGCAGTACTTC	CASSRALWGSGLKEQYF
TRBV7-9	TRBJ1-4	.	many	TGTGCCAGCAGCCTCCCAGCAGGGTGGGATGAAAAACTGTTTTTT	CASSLPAGWDEKLFF
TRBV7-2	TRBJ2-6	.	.	TGTGCCAGCAGCTTAGAGGTTTGGCTGACTGGGGCCAACGTCCTGACTTTC	CASSLEVWLTGANVLTF
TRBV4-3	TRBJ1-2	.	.	TGCGCCAGCAGCCAAGGCGGGGGCTTAAACTATGGCTACACCTTC	CASSQGGGLNYGYTF
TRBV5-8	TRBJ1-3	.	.	TGTGCCAGCAGCTTCCATGTGGGGCCCGGAAACACCATATATTTT	CASSFHVGPGNTIYF